This is a list of T cell receptor beta chains from one sample in a study of OX40 agonist ivuxolimab in advanced cancers. TCRdb's table, derived via immunoSEQ multiplex PCR, lists solely in-frame clones and lacks some. The sample includes fewer than 90,000 clones, 70% to 90% of them seen just once. The sample was CD4+ or CD8+ T cells sorted from blood, taken in a trial of the OX40 agonist ivuxolimab. The receptor source for this set is an adult with an advanced solid tumor such as melanoma, head and neck, liver or kidney cancer. The CDR3 runs from the conserved cysteine through the conserved F or W. The D gene is left open where the match is weak. Rows may omit the clone size; those that give it use once, few, many or a size class.

d_call | j_call | clone_size | v_call | cdr3_aa | cdr3_nt
TRBD1 | TRBJ1-4 | NA | TRBV15 | CATSRTTGAGEKLFF | TGTGCCACCAGCAGGACTACAGGGGCGGGAGAAAAACTGTTTTTT
TRBD2 | TRBJ2-2 | few | TRBV7-9 | CASSLASGRSGELFF | TGTGCCAGCAGCTTAGCTAGCGGGAGGTCCGGGGAGCTGTTTTTT
NA | TRBJ1-2 | NA | TRBV30 | CAKGTDGYGYTF | TGTGCCAAGGGGACGGACGGCTATGGCTACACCTTC
TRBD1 | TRBJ1-2 | NA | TRBV19 | CASIERTGGDYGYTF | TGTGCCAGTATTGAAAGGACAGGGGGAGATTATGGCTACACCTTC
TRBD2 | TRBJ2-1 | NA | TRBV7-9 | CASLRGTSGTHEQFF | TGTGCCAGCCTCCGGGGGACTAGCGGGACACATGAGCAGTTCTTC
NA | TRBJ2-7 | NA | TRBV10-3 | CAISDGGGLAYEQYF | TGTGCCATCAGTGATGGGGGAGGATTGGCCTACGAGCAGTACTTC
NA | TRBJ2-7 | NA | TRBV4-2 | CASSQEKGGRGATYEQYF | TGTGCCAGCAGCCAAGAAAAGGGCGGAAGAGGAGCAACCTACGAGCAGTACTTC
TRBD1 | TRBJ1-5 | once | TRBV10-3 | CAISGDRSQPQHF | TGTGCCATCAGTGGGGACAGGAGCCAGCCCCAGCATTTT
NA | TRBJ1-3 | NA | TRBV9 | CASSVAGNSGNTIYF | TGTGCCAGCAGCGTCGCAGGCAACTCTGGAAACACCATATATTTT
TRBD1 | TRBJ2-2 | NA | TRBV4-3 | CASSQEIAGTGVIGELFF | TGCGCCAGCAGCCAGGAAATAGCCGGGACAGGGGTAATCGGGGAGCTGTTTTTT
TRBD1 | TRBJ1-2 | NA | TRBV7-9 | CASSLEDRGRGYTF | TGTGCCAGCAGCTTAGAAGACAGGGGGCGCGGCTACACCTTC
NA | TRBJ2-3 | NA | TRBV5-1 | CASSLGGASGGTDTQYF | TGCGCCAGCAGCTTGGGCGGGGCGAGTGGAGGCACAGATACGCAGTATTTT